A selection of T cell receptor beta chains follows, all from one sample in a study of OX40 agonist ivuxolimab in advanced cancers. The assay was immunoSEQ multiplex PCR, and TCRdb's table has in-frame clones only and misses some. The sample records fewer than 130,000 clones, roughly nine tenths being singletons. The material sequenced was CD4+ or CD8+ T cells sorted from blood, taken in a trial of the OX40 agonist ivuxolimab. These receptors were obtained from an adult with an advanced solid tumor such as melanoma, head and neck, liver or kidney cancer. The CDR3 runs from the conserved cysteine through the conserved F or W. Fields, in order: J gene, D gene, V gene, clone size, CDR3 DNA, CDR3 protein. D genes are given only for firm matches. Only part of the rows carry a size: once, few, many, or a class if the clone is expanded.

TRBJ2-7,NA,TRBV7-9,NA,TGTGCCAGCAGCATATTAAGCAGTGTCGAGCAGTACTTC,CASSILSSVEQYF
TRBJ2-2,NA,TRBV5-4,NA,TGTGCCAGCAGCTTGGCGTCTGTTCCCCGTGGCGCCGGGGAGCTGTTTTTT,CASSLASVPRGAGELFF
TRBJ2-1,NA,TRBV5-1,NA,TGCGCCAGCAGCCCTCTTTACAATGACGGCAATGAGCAGTTCTTC,CASSPLYNDGNEQFF
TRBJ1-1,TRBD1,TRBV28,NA,TGTGCCAGCAGTTTATGGACAGGGGGCACTGAAGCTTTCTTT,CASSLWTGGTEAFF
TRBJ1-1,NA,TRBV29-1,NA,TGCAGCCTTTCTCGGGGTGCTGAAGCTTTCTTT,CSLSRGAEAFF
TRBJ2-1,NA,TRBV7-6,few,TGTGCCAGCAGCTTATCCCTAGCTGCTGAGCAGTTCTTC,CASSLSLAAEQFF
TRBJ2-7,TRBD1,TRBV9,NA,TGTGCCAGCAGCGTAGGAGGGACAGGGTCCTACGAGCAGTACTTC,CASSVGGTGSYEQYF
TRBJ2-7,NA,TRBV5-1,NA,TGCGCCAGCAGCTTTGGGGGTTCTGGGTACGAGCAGTACTTC,CASSFGGSGYEQYF
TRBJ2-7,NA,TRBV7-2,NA,TGTGCCAGCAGCCTACCGGGACTTAGATACGAGCAGTACTTC,CASSLPGLRYEQYF
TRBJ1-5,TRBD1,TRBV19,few,TGTGCCAGCAAAGGGACAGAAACCAATCAGCCCCAGCATTTT,CASKGTETNQPQHF
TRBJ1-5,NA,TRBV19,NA,TGTGCCAGTGGGGGTCAGAGCAATCAGCCCCAGCATTTT,CASGGQSNQPQHF
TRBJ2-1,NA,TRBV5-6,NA,TGTGCCAGTAGGGCTGGGGCACCCTACAATGAGCAGTTCTTC,CASRAGAPYNEQFF
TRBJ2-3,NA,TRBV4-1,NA,TGCGCCAGCAGCCAAGGACCCCTCCGAACAGATACGCAGTATTTT,CASSQGPLRTDTQYF
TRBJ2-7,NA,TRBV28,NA,TGTGCCAGCAGTTTGGGGGGCAGGGCGATCTACGAGCAGTACTTC,CASSLGGRAIYEQYF
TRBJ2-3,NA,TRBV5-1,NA,TGCGCCAGCAGCTTGGTCGGTCCAACTAGCACAGATACGCAGTATTTT,CASSLVGPTSTDTQYF
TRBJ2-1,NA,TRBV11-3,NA,TGTGCCAGCAGCTTGACGGGTAATGAGCAGTTCTTC,CASSLTGNEQFF
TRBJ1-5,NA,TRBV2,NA,TGTGCCAGCAGCTCCCGGGATCCGATTAATCAGCCCCAGCATTTT,CASSSRDPINQPQHF
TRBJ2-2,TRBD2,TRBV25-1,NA,TGTGCCAGCAGTTTCGCCCTAGCGGGAGGAACCGGGGAGCTGTTTTTT,CASSFALAGGTGELFF
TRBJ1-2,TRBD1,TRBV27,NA,TGTGCCAGCAGTTTGGGGACAGGAGCAAACTATGGCTACACCTTC,CASSLGTGANYGYTF
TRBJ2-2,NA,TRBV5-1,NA,TGCGCCAGCAGCCGCGTGGGGATCAACACCGGGGAGCTGTTTTTT,CASSRVGINTGELFF
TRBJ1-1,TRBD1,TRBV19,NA,TGTGCCAGTAGTAGAGACAGGGGGCTCACTGAAGCTTTCTTT,CASSRDRGLTEAFF
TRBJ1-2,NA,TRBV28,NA,TGTGCCAGCAGTACCCTCGGAACCATATTTTATGGCTACACCTTC,CASSTLGTIFYGYTF
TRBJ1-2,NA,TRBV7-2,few,TGTGCCAGCAGCTTAGCCCCAGGGGCTCAAGATGGCTACACCTTC,CASSLAPGAQDGYTF
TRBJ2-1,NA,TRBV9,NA,TGTGCCAGCAGCCCCGGGATGGGGACCTACAATGAGCAGTTCTTC,CASSPGMGTYNEQFF
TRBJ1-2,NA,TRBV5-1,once,TGCGCCAGCAGTTCGACACCTCGGTGGGATGATGGCTACACCTTC,CASSSTPRWDDGYTF
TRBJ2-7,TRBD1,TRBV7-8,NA,TGTGCCAGCAGCAAACCCCAGGGACAGGGAACCTACGAGCAGTACTTC,CASSKPQGQGTYEQYF
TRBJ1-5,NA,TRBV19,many,TGTGCCAGTAGTATAGGTCAAAATCAGCCCCAGCATTTT,CASSIGQNQPQHF
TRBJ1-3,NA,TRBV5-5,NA,TGTGCCAGCAGCTTGTGGGGGACTTCTGGAAACACCATATATTTT,CASSLWGTSGNTIYF
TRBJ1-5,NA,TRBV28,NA,TGTGCCAGCGGGGGAAAGCGGAATCAGCCCCAGCATTTT,CASGGKRNQPQHF
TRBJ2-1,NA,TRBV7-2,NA,TGTGCCAGCAGCCCTCGCCGGGGTAGCTCCTACAATGAGCAGTTCTTC,CASSPRRGSSYNEQFF
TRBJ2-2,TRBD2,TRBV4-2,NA,TGTGCCAGCAGCCAAAGGGGAGCGGGGGACCCGAGGACCGGGGAGCTGTTTTTT,CASSQRGAGDPRTGELFF
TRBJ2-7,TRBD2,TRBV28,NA,TGTGCCAGCACGAGCGGGAGGGCCTACGAGCAGTACTTC,CASTSGRAYEQYF
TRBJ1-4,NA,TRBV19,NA,TGTGCCAGTAGTACGCCGAGGGGGAATAATGAAAAACTGTTTTTT,CASSTPRGNNEKLFF
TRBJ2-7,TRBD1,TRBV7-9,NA,TGTGCCAGCAGCTACGGACAGGGCCAAGCCTACGAGCAGTACTTC,CASSYGQGQAYEQYF
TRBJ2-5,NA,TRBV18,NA,TGTGCCAGCTCACCCGGGTCGGCCGGGGAGACCCAGTACTTC,CASSPGSAGETQYF
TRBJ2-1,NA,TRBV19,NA,TGTGCCAGTAGTACCGGGGACCGACAGTACAATGAGCAGTTCTTC,CASSTGDRQYNEQFF
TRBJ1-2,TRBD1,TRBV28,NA,TGTGCCAGCAGTTCTCAGGGGGGCGTCTATGGCTACACCTTC,CASSSQGGVYGYTF
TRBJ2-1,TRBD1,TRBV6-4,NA,TGTGCCAGCAGTGCCGGGACAGCGTACAATGAGCAGTTCTTC,CASSAGTAYNEQFF
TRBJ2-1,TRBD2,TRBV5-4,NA,TGTGCCAGCAGCTTGCCCGGACTAGCGGGAAACAATGAGCAGTTCTTC,CASSLPGLAGNNEQFF
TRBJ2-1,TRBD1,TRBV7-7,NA,TGTGCTAGCAGCTTGGGGACAGGTAACACTGAGCAGTTCTTC,CASSLGTGNTEQFF
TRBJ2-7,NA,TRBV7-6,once,TGTGCCAGCAGCACCTCGACAGGTCCCTACGAGCAGTACTTC,CASSTSTGPYEQYF
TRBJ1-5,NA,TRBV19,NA,TGTGCCAGTAGTATAGTCGAGGGGGTGAGGCCCCAGCATTTT,CASSIVEGVRPQHF
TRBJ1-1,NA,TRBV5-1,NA,TGCGCCAGCAGCTTGGGAGGAGGCGGTGAAGGGTTGAACACTGAAGCTTTCTTT,CASSLGGGGEGLNTEAFF
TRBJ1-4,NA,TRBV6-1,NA,TGTGCCAGCAGTGGGGTACTCTTCGGGAATGAAAAACTGTTTTTT,CASSGVLFGNEKLFF
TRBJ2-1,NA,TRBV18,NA,TGTGCCAGCTCACCGAGACAGGGACACCCCGGGAGCGATGAGCAGTTCTTC,CASSPRQGHPGSDEQFF
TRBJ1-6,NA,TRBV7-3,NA,TGTGCCAGCAGCTCCGGGACCTATTCACCCCTCCACTTT,CASSSGTYSPLHF
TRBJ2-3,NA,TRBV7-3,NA,TGTGCCAGCAGCTTAAGCGGGACTAGCACAGATACGCAGTATTTT,CASSLSGTSTDTQYF
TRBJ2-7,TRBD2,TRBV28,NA,TGTGCCAGCACTATTAGCGGGGGCTACGAGCAGTACTTC,CASTISGGYEQYF
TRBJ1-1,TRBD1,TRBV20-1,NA,TGCAGTGCTTACAGGGGCACTGAAGCTTTCTTT,CSAYRGTEAFF
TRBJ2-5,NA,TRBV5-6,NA,TGTGCCAGCAGCTACCTTCTGATGGGAGTGGGGAAAGAGACCCAGTACTTC,CASSYLLMGVGKETQYF
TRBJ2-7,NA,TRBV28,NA,TGTGCCAGCACAATCCCTGGCTACGAGCAGTACTTC,CASTIPGYEQYF
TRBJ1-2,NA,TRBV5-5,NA,TGTGCCAGCAGCTGGTACCAGGGATCTGGCTACACCTTC,CASSWYQGSGYTF
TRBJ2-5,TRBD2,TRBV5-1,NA,TGCGCCAGCAGCTCCCGGGGAGGGGTGGAGACCCAGTACTTC,CASSSRGGVETQYF
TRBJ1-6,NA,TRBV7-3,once,TGTGCCAGCAGCCCTTACAGGGAAAATTCACCCCTCCACTTT,CASSPYRENSPLHF
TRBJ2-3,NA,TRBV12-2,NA,TGTGCAAGTCGCTCGCTGCCCGACGGGGGATGTGATACGCAGTATTTT,CASRSLPDGGCDTQYF